This T cell receptor beta chain derives from a study of beta chain features in type 1 diabetes. Study conclusions and caveats: At VDJ recombination sites, type 1 diabetes patients had fewer insertions and more deleted nucleotides. Shortening of TCRB CDR3s, moderate but significant, appeared in all four CD4+ subsets of Type 1 diabetes patients. Relative to healthy donors, patients appeared to have naive, central memory and Treg TCRB repertoires that were more similar.

The isolated RNA, all of it, was reverse transcribed, so expressed TCRB transcripts were what got sequenced. The table came from immunoSEQ multiplex PCR; TCRdb's copy has only in-frame clones and leaves some out. The sample records a few hundred thousand clones, under 20% being singletons. Details on this clone: The antigen remains undetermined.

The germline V gene has CDR1 DFQATT and CDR2 SNEGSKA (reference sequence). J lost 10 bases, V lost 7 bases, and 9 bases had no gene match. The CDR3 consists of 11 residues. The sequencing input was naive CD4+ T cells from blood. The source is a man aged 30 to 45 with type 1 diabetes. The chain combines TRBV20-1 with TRBJ1-1, with 7 bases identical to TRBD1. The CDR3 nucleotides are TGCAGTGTCACTTCGACAGGGACAGCTTTCTTT. It translates to CSVTSTGTAFF.